The 30 T cell receptor beta chains listed next were all sequenced from one sample in a study of cytomegalovirus exposure and HLA in healthy donors (dated by TCRdb to 2015 to 2018). Library preparation used the immunoSEQ multiplex PCR assay. For the multiplex PCR, a mixture combining 60 forward primers for TCR Vbeta segments and 13 reverse primers for TCR Jbeta segments was used. The source is immuneACCESS, and TCRdb retained only in-frame sequences with V and J called. Part of the clones is not carried over; for the studies checked, unresolved V genes explain less than half of this, and the remainder is unexplained. Here the sample has 120,000 or so clones; roughly 78% occur a single time. The top ten constitute around 8.9% of the sample. The sample taken for sequencing was PBMCs. The receptors here all came from a man between 25 and 39 years old in good health and CMV-seropositive.

The sample holds a few counts of this clone. The V gene is TRBV27, the J gene TRBJ1-5; TRBD1 matches 10 bases. The CDR3 contains 17 residues. J lost 5 bases, V lost 0 bases, and 7 bases had no gene match. Germline CDR1 is MNHEY and CDR2 is SMNVEV (reference sequence). In DNA form, the CDR3 reads TGTGCCAGCAGTTTATCGTGGGACAGGGGTTGGGATCAGCCCCAGCATTTT. Protein: CASSLSWDRGWDQPQHF.

This clone was seen a single time. V gene TRBV28 combines with J gene TRBJ1-1, with TRBD1 identical over 9 bases. Trimming cost V 8 bases and J 7 bases; bases outside gene matches: 14. Germline lookup yields CDR1 MDHEN and CDR2 SYDVKM. This CDR3 region has 15 residues. Here the CDR3 DNA reads TGTGCCAGCCGCCCTCCCCCGACAGGGGGACATGAAGCTTTCTTT. It yields the protein CASRPPPTGGHEAFF.

This chain connects TRBV7-2 to TRBJ1-1; D uncertain. Per the germline V gene, CDR1 is SGHTA and CDR2 is FQGNSA. Trimming stripped 5 bases from V and 1 base from J, with 14 bases between. The CDR3 runs to 15 residues. The CDR3 sequence: CASSPFVGGNTEAFF. Here the CDR3 DNA reads TGTGCCAGCAGCCCGTTCGTAGGAGGGAACACTGAAGCTTTCTTT.

V usage is TRBV27 and J usage is TRBJ1-1, with a tentative D call TRBD1 (6 bases). Germline V gene lookup returns CDR1 MNHEY and CDR2 SMNVEV (reference sequence). The CDR3 spans 13 residues. The V end lost 6 bases, the J end lost 4 bases, and 12 bases lay between the germline ends. As DNA, the CDR3 is TGTGCCAGCAGATTGACAGGCCCCACTGAAGCTTTCTTT. It translates to CASRLTGPTEAFF.

This chain links TRBV27 with TRBJ1-5; 9 bases map to TRBD1. The CDR3 is 14 residues long. Losses at the gene ends were 8 bases for V and 1 base for J; bases not matched to a gene: 3. Germline V gene lookup returns CDR1 MNHEY and CDR2 SMNVEV (reference sequence). This CDR3 reads CASADRGSNQPQHF. The CDR3 DNA follows: TGTGCCAGCGCGGACAGGGGAAGCAATCAGCCCCAGCATTTT.

The V call is TRBV28, the J call TRBJ1-4, with D possibly TRBD1 on 5 matching bases. Germline lookup yields CDR1 MDHEN and CDR2 SYDVKM. The CDR3 extends over 12 amino acids. V was clipped by 6 bases and J by 5 bases, with 7 bases between them. The CDR3: CASRGGNEKLFF. CDR3 coding DNA: TGTGCCAGCAGGGGGGGGAATGAAAAACTGTTTTTT.

This clone was counted once. The genes are TRBV11-2 and TRBJ1-2, with 8 positions matching TRBD1. In germline, CDR1 is SGHAT, CDR2 FQNNGV. Trimming at V came to 1 base and at J to 4 bases, leaving 8 bases not matched to a gene. This CDR3 has 16 amino acids. As DNA, the CDR3 is TGTGCCAGCAGCTTAGTTCCGACAGGGGATGGCTATGGCTACACCTTC. Translating gives CASSLVPTGDGYGYTF. The variable domain in full, with the rest retrieved from reference TRBV11-2 and TRBJ1-2, is EAGVAQSPRYKIIEKRQSVAFWCNPISGHATLYWYQQILGQGPKLLIQFQNNGVVDDSQLPKDRFSAERLKGVDSTLKIQPAKLEDSAVYLCASSLVPTGDGYGYTFGSGTRLTVV.

The chain combines TRBV9 with TRBJ2-2; TRBD2 matches 8 bases. This CDR3 region has 16 residues. With 3 bases clipped from V and 2 bases from J, the junction kept 6 bases outside the gene matches. Germline CDR1 and CDR2: SGDLS and YYNGEE. The CDR3 sequence: CASSEGGGRNTGELFF. The CDR3 DNA reads TGTGCCAGCAGCGAGGGCGGGGGGCGTAACACCGGGGAGCTGTTTTTT.

The chain recombines TRBV5-1 with TRBJ1-2, with TRBD1 matching 9 bases. The CDR3 contains 16 residues. CDR1 is SGHRS and CDR2 is YFSETQ in the germline V gene. V gave up 3 bases and J gave up 4 bases; unmatched junction bases: 10. The CDR3 nucleotides read TGCGCCAGCAGCTCCTCACAGGGGGCGTCCGGCTATGGCTACACCTTC. Translated: CASSSSQGASGYGYTF.

This chain joins TRBV5-6 and TRBJ2-5; 9 bases fit TRBD1. This CDR3 comprises 14 residues. V shed 4 bases, J shed 5 bases, and the junction held 6 bases outside the gene matches. CDR1 SGHDT and CDR2 YYEEEE come from the germline V gene. CDR3 DNA: TGTGCCAGCAGCACGGGACAGGGAGGGGAGACCCAGTACTTC. This codes for CASSTGQGGETQYF.

The chain has TRBV27 and TRBJ1-2; 7 bases agree with TRBD1. V lost 3 bases to trimming and J lost 4 bases; unmatched junction nucleotides: 11. This CDR3 has 16 residues. From germline, CDR1 is MNHEY and CDR2 SMNVEV (reference sequence). The CDR3 spells CASSLRDSGALYGYTF. The CDR3 DNA follows: TGTGCCAGCAGTTTGCGGGACAGTGGGGCTCTCTATGGCTACACCTTC.

J is TRBJ2-2 and V is TRBV6-5, with 7 bases identical to TRBD1. J gave up 7 bases and V 2 bases, and 4 bases lay outside the gene matches. The germline gives CDR1 MNHEY, CDR2 SVGAGI. The CDR3 is made up of 14 amino acids. The CDR3 loop reads CASSYRGRLGELFF. The CDR3 nucleotides read TGTGCCAGCAGTTACAGGGGGCGCCTCGGGGAGCTGTTTTTT.

This sequence joins TRBV27 and TRBJ1-4; 9 bases map to TRBD1. The trim removed 7 bases at V and 8 bases at J, leaving 8 bases unmatched. The germline gives CDR1 MNHEY, CDR2 SMNVEV (reference sequence). The CDR3 totals 14 residues. CDR3 DNA: TGTGCCAGCACTTTGACAGGGGGGCACGAAAAACTGTTTTTT. The encoded protein is CASTLTGGHEKLFF.

This chain joins TRBV19 and TRBJ1-3; 7 bases fit TRBD1. The V and J ends lost 3 bases and 0 bases, in that order; junction bases with no gene match: 8. This CDR3 contains 17 residues. Germline V gene lookup returns CDR1 LNHDA and CDR2 SQIVND (reference sequence). The CDR3 reads CASSIATGTDSGNTIYF. As DNA, the CDR3 is TGTGCCAGTAGTATCGCTACCGGGACAGACTCTGGAAACACCATATATTTT.

The chain employs TRBV4-1 and TRBJ2-5, with D tentatively TRBD1 (5 bases). This CDR3 region has 18 residues. Germline V gives CDR1 MGHRA, CDR2 YSYEKL. Trimming cost V 0 bases and J 3 bases, with 20 bases left between them. The CDR3 loop reads CASSQDEGIGDSKETQYF. The CDR3 nucleotides are TGCGCCAGCAGCCAAGATGAAGGGATAGGAGACAGTAAAGAGACCCAGTACTTC.

The chain employs TRBV6-1 and TRBJ1-1, with 9 bases identical to TRBD1. The CDR3 consists of 15 residues. The V gene end was trimmed by 4 bases and the J gene end by 6 bases; junction bases not matched to a gene: 9. The germline V gene encodes CDR1 MNHNS and CDR2 SASEGT. The CDR3 spells CASSGPGQGTPEAFF. CDR3 in DNA: TGTGCCAGCAGTGGGCCGGGACAGGGTACGCCTGAAGCTTTCTTT.

This clone was detected only a few times. The chain has TRBV6-1 and TRBJ1-1, with D perhaps TRBD1 (6 bases). Germline CDR1 MNHNS, CDR2 SASEGT. CDR3 size: 13 residues. V lost 7 bases and J lost 8, with 17 bases in between. The CDR3 DNA sequence: TGTGCCAGCACCGGACAGTTTCAACGGGAAGCTTTCTTT. This gives the protein CASTGQFQREAFF.

This chain uses TRBV18 with TRBJ2-3, with 15 bases identical to TRBD2. The ends lost 3 bases at V and 3 bases at J; junction bases unmatched: 4. Germline loops: CDR1 KGHSH, CDR2 LQKENI. The CDR3 runs to 17 residues. CDR3 sequence: CASSPRTSGGATDTQYF. The CDR3 bases are TGTGCCAGCTCACCTAGGACTAGCGGGGGGGCAACAGATACGCAGTATTTT.

In regard to this clone: Sequence at one end of the junction differs from germline and may be a read error. The same CDR3 is also encoded by other DNA sequences in this sample. The CDR3 is CASSLGGTGDGYTF. CDR3 DNA: TGCGCCAGCAGCTTGGGTGGGACAGGGGACGGCTACACCTTT. The gene calls are TRBV5-1 and TRBJ1-2, with 10 positions matching TRBD1. CDR1 and CDR2 from the germline V gene are SGHRS and YFSETQ. The CDR3 sequence is 14 residues long.

On this clone: Compared with germline, one end of the junction differs, possibly owing to a read error. The CDR3 reads CSSSLTQDYGYTF. The CDR3 DNA is TGTTCCAGCAGCTTAACCCAGGACTATGGCTACACCTTC. V and J are TRBV7-9 and TRBJ1-2; D gene ambiguous. The CDR3 is 13 amino acids. CDR1 is SEHNR, CDR2 FQNEAQ, per germline (reference sequence).

The J gene is TRBJ2-7, the V gene TRBV5-6, with 13 positions matching TRBD2. Germline V lookup: CDR1 SGHDT, CDR2 YYEEEE. The junction had 1 base not matched to a gene; V was cut back by 3 bases and J by 4 bases. The CDR3 spans 14 residues. DNA for the CDR3: TGTGCCAGCAGCTGGACTAGCGGGGGTTACGAGCAGTACTTC. It translates to CASSWTSGGYEQYF.

V usage is TRBV27 and J usage is TRBJ1-5, with 11 bases aligning to TRBD1. CDR3 size: 15 residues. The J segment lost 6 bases and the V segment lost 6 bases, leaving 7 bases of the junction unmatched. From germline, CDR1 is MNHEY and CDR2 SMNVEV (reference sequence). The CDR3 is CASSPGTGGIQPQHF. The CDR3 DNA is TGTGCCAGCAGCCCCGGGACAGGGGGGATTCAGCCCCAGCATTTT.

The chain recombines TRBV19 with TRBJ2-7, with 9 bases fitting TRBD1. V trimming: 4 bases; J trimming: 4 bases; junction bases outside the gene matches: 11. Germline V gene lookup returns CDR1 LNHDA and CDR2 SQIVND (reference sequence). This CDR3 region has 16 residues. This CDR3 is CASSRLPGQGYYEQYF. The CDR3 nucleotides are TGTGCCAGTAGTAGGTTACCGGGACAGGGTTATTACGAGCAGTACTTC.

Regarding this clone: Its ends do not fully match the called genes, so a read error is possible. The rearrangement links TRBV5-6 to TRBJ2-2, with TRBD1 identical over 7 bases. The CDR3 has 16 residues. Germline V gene sequence: CDR1 SGHDT, CDR2 YYEEEE. The CDR3 region is CASRLGQSSRYGELFF. The DNA for the CDR3 is TGTGCCAGCAGATTGGGACAGTCGAGTCGATACGGGGAGCTGTTTTTT.

This chain links TRBV18 with TRBJ2-5, with D hard to call. The germline V gene encodes CDR1 KGHSH and CDR2 LQKENI. The CDR3 is 12 amino acids. Trimming shortened V by 3 bases and J by 0 bases, and 2 bases separated the two germline ends. CDR3 sequence (DNA): TGTGCCAGCTCACCCGACCAAGAGACCCAGTACTTC. It translates to CASSPDQETQYF.

The V call is TRBV7-8, the J call TRBJ2-7; D call uncertain. The germline CDR1 and CDR2 sequences are SGHVS and FQNEAQ. The V end was cut by 1 base, the J end by 1 base, with 5 bases between. This CDR3 has 13 residues. CDR3 protein: CASSLVQSYEQYF. The DNA of the CDR3 is TGTGCCAGCAGCTTAGTGCAGTCCTACGAGCAGTACTTC.

The chain combines TRBV6-5 with TRBJ2-2; tentative D call: TRBD1 (7 bases). In germline, CDR1 is MNHEY, CDR2 SVGAGI. This CDR3 is built from 15 residues. V lost 4 bases and J lost 3, with 12 bases in between. The CDR3 here is CASSLVRGDTGELFF. DNA of the CDR3: TGTGCCAGCAGTTTAGTCAGGGGGGACACCGGGGAGCTGTTTTTT.

V usage is TRBV4-1 and J usage is TRBJ2-2, with D tentatively TRBD1 (6 bases). CDR1 MGHRA and CDR2 YSYEKL come from the germline V gene. The CDR3 consists of 13 residues. The V and J ends lost 3 bases and 5 bases respectively, with 7 bases between them. The CDR3 here is CASSHTGTGELFF. CDR3 sequence (DNA): TGCGCCAGCAGCCATACAGGGACCGGGGAGCTGTTTTTT.

A word on this clone: One end of the junction is discordant with germline, which a read error may explain. V is TRBV2 and J is TRBJ2-1; tentatively, D is TRBD1 (6 bases). This CDR3 is 15 amino acids long. Germline V gives CDR1 SNHLY, CDR2 FYNNEI. The CDR3, as DNA: TGTGCCAGCAGTGAAGAGACAGGCGATTTAAGAGAGCGGTTCTTC. Amino acid sequence: CASSEETGDLRERFF.

The chain has TRBV6-6 and TRBJ1-2; TRBD1 might be the D (6 bases). CDR1 MNHNY and CDR2 SVGAGI come from the germline V gene (reference sequence). The CDR3 is made up of 15 amino acids. The V end lost 4 bases, the J end lost 0 bases, and 12 bases lay between the germline ends. The DNA for the CDR3 is TGTGCCAGCAGTTCCGACAGGCCAGCTAACTATGGCTACACCTTC. Translated: CASSSDRPANYGYTF.